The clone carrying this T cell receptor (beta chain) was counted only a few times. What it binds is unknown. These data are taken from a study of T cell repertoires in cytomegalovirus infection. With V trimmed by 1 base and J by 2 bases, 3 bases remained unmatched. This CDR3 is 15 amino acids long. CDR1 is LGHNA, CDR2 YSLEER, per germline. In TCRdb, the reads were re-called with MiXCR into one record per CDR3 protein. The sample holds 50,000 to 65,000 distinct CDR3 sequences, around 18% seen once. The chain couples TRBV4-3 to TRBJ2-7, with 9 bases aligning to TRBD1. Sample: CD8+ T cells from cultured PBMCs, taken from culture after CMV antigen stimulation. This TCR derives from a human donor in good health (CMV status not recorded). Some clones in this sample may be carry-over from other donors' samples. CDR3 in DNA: TGCGCCAGCAGCCAAGGTCGGGACAGGGCCTACGAGCAGTACTTC. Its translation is CASSQGRDRAYEQYF.